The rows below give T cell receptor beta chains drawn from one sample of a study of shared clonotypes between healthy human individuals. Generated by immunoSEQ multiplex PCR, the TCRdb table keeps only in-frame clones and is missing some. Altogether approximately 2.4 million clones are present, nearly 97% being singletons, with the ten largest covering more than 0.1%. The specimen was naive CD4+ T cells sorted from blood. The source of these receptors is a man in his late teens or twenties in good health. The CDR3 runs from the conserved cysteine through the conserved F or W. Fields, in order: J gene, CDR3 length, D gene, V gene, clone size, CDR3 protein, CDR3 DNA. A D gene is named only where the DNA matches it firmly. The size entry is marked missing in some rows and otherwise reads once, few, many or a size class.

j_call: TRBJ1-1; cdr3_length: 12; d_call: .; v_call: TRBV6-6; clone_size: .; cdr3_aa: CASSRDSRSAFF; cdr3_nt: TGTGCCAGCAGTCGGGACTCTCGAAGCGCTTTCTTT
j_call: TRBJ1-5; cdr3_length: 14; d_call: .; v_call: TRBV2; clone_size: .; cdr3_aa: CASSLQGVFQPQHF; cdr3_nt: TGTGCCAGCAGCTTACAGGGTGTATTTCAGCCCCAGCATTTT
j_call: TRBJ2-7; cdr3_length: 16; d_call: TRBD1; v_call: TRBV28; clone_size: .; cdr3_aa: CASSFPRQGIFYEQYF; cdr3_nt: TGTGCCAGCAGTTTTCCTCGACAGGGGATTTTCTACGAGCAGTACTTC
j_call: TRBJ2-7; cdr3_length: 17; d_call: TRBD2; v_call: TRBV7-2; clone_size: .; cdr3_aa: CASSLRGLAGGPAEQYF; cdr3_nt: TGTGCCAGCAGCTTACGGGGACTAGCGGGGGGGCCCGCCGAGCAGTACTTC
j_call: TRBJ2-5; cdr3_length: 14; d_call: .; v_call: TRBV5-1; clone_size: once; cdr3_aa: CASSFPGPQETQYF; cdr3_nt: TGCGCCAGCAGCTTCCCGGGACCCCAAGAGACCCAGTACTTC
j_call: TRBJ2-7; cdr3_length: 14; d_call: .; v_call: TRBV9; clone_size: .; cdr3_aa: CASSPRDLSYEQYF; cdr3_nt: TGTGCCAGCAGCCCAAGGGACCTCTCCTACGAGCAGTACTTC
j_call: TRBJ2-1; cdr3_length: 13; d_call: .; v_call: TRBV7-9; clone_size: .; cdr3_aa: CASSLAAWDEQFF; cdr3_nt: TGTGCCAGCAGCTTAGCAGCGTGGGATGAGCAGTTCTTC
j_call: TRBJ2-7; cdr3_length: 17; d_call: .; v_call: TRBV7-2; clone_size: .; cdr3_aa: CASSFHYYRGSGYEQYF; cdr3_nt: TGTGCCAGCAGCTTTCACTATTACAGGGGTAGCGGCTACGAGCAGTACTTC
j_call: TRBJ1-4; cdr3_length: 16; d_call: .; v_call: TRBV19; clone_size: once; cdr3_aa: CASSPGQTATNEKLFF; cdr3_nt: TGTGCCAGTAGCCCCGGACAGACTGCAACTAATGAAAAACTGTTTTTT
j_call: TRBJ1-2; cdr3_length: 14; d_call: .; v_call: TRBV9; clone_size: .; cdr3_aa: CASSVGGQSYGYTF; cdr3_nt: TGTGCCAGCAGCGTAGGGGGGCAGAGCTATGGCTACACCTTC
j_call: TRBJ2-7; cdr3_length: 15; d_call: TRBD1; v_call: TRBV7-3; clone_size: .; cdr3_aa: CASSLDRARSYEQYF; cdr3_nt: TGTGCCAGCAGCTTAGACAGGGCCAGATCCTACGAGCAGTACTTC
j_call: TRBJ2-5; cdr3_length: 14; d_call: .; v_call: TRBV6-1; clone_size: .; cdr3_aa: CASSGSGLGGTQYF; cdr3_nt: TGTGCCAGCAGTGGATCAGGGTTGGGGGGGACCCAGTACTTC
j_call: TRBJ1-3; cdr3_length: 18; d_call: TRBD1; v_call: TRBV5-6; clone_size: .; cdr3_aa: CASSLVPTGALSGNTIYF; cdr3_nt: TGTGCCAGCAGCTTGGTTCCCACAGGGGCGTTATCTGGAAACACCATATATTTT
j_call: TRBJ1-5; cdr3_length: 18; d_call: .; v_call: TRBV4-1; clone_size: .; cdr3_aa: CASSQRSGTEGGNQPQHF; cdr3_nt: TGCGCCAGCAGCCAAAGGTCAGGAACAGAGGGCGGCAATCAGCCCCAGCATTTT
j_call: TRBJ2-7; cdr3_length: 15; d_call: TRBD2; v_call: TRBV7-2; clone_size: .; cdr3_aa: CASSLVTSGAYEQYF; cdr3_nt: TGTGCCAGCAGCTTAGTGACTAGCGGAGCCTACGAGCAGTACTTC
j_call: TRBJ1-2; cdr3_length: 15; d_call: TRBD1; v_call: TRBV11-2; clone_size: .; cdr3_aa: CASSPDGTGNYGYTF; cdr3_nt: TGTGCCAGCAGCCCAGACGGGACAGGGAACTATGGCTACACCTTC
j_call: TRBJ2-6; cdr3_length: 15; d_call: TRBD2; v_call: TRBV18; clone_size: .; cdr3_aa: CASSQGTTGANVLTF; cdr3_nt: TGTGCCAGCTCACAAGGGACTACTGGGGCCAACGTCCTGACTTTC
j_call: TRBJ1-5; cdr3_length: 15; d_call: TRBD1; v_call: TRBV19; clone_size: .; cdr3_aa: CASDTGTGSNQPQHF; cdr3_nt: TGTGCGTCAGATACCGGGACAGGGAGCAATCAGCCCCAGCATTTT
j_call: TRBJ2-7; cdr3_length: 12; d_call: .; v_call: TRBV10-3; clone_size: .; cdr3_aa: CAISPGTDEQYF; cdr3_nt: TGTGCCATCAGCCCGGGAACCGACGAGCAGTACTTC
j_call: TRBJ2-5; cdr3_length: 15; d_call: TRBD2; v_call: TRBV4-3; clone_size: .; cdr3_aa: CASSRQLAGEETQYF; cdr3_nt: TGCGCCAGCAGCCGGCAACTAGCGGGAGAAGAGACCCAGTACTTC
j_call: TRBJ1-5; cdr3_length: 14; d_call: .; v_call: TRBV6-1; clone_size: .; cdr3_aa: CASSDFDSNQPQHF; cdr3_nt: TGTGCCAGCAGTGATTTTGATAGCAATCAGCCCCAGCATTTT
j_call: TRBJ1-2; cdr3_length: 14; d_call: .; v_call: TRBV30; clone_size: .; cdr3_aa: CAWSVGGLGGGYTF; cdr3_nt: TGTGCCTGGAGTGTAGGCGGGTTGGGAGGCGGCTACACCTTC
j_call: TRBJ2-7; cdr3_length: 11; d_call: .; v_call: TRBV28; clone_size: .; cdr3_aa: CASSSLSEQYF; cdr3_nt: TGTGCCAGCAGTTCTCTCTCCGAGCAGTACTTC
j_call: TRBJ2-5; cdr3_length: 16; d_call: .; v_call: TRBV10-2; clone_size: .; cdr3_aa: CASRPLPKTAQETQYF; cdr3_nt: TGCGCCAGCAGACCCCTCCCCAAGACTGCCCAGGAGACCCAGTACTTC
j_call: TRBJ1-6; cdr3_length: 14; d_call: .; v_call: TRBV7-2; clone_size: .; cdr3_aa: CASSLGAVNSPLHF; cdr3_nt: TGTGCCAGCAGCTTAGGGGCGGTGAATTCACCCCTCCACTTT
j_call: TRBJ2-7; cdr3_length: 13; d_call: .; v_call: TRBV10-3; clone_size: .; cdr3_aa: CAISESDYYEQYF; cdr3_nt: TGTGCCATCAGTGAGTCAGACTACTACGAGCAGTACTTC
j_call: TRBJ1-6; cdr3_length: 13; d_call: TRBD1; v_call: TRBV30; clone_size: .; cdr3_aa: CAWSGDRSSPLHF; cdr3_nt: TGTGCCTGGAGTGGGGACAGGAGTTCACCCCTCCACTTT
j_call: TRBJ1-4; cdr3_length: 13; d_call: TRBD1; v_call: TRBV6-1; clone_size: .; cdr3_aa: CASSQNRGEKLFF; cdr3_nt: TGTGCCAGCAGCCAAAACAGGGGAGAAAAACTGTTTTTT
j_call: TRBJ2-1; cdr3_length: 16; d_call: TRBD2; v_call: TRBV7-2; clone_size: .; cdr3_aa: CASTLAGGLSYNEQFF; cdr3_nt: TGTGCCAGCACCTTAGCGGGAGGCCTCTCCTACAATGAGCAGTTCTTC
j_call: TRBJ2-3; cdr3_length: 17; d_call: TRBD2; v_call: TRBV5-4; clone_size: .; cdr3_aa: CASSLGSRELNQSTQYF; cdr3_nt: TGTGCCAGCAGCTTGGGTTCGCGGGAGCTCAACCAAAGTACGCAGTATTTT
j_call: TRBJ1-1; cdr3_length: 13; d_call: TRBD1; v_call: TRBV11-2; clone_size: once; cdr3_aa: CASSSQGTTEAFF; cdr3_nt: TGTGCCAGCAGTTCACAGGGGACCACTGAAGCTTTCTTT
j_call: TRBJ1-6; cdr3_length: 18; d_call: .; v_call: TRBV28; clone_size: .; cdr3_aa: CASSLSRTASSYNSPLHF; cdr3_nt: TGTGCCAGCAGTTTAAGTAGGACTGCTAGCTCCTATAATTCACCCCTCCACTTT
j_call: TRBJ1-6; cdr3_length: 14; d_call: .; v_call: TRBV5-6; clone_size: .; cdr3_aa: CASCPGEINSPLHF; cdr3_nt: TGTGCCAGCTGCCCGGGGGAAATTAATTCACCCCTCCACTTT
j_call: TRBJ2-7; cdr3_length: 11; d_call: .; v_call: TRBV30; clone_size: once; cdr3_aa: CAWSDAYEQYF; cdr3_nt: TGTGCCTGGAGCGACGCCTACGAGCAGTACTTC
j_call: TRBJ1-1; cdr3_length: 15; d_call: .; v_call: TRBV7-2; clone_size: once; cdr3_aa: CASSQQWGRNTEAFF; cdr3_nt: TGTGCCAGCAGCCAGCAATGGGGGCGGAACACTGAAGCTTTCTTT
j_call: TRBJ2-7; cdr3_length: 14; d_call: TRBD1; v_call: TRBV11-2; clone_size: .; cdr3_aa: CASRSTGTGQEQYF; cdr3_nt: TGTGCCAGCAGATCAACCGGGACAGGGCAGGAGCAGTACTTC
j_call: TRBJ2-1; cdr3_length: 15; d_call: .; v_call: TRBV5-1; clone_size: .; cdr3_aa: CASSGDVSSYNEQFF; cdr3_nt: TGCGCCAGCAGCGGGGACGTTAGCTCCTACAATGAGCAGTTCTTC
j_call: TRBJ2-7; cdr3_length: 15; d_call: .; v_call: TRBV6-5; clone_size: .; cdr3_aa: CASSISGNSPWEQYF; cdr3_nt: TGTGCCAGCAGTATATCCGGGAACAGCCCGTGGGAGCAGTACTTC
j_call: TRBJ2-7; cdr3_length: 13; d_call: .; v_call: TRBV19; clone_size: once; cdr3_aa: CANQDLGSYEQYF; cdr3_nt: TGTGCCAACCAGGACTTGGGATCCTACGAGCAGTACTTC
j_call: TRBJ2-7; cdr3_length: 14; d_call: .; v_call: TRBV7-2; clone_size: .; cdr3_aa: CASRRQVGGGEQYF; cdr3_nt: TGTGCCAGCAGGAGACAGGTGGGAGGTGGTGAGCAGTACTTC